A single sample is the source of the 5 T cell receptor beta chains below, sequenced in a study of blood T cell repertoires in COVID-19. Assay: immunoSEQ multiplex PCR; the TCRdb copy retains only in-frame clones and omits some. This table has about 150,000 clones, about four fifths appearing once. The sample consisted of peripheral blood. The receptors were gathered from a man aged 18 to 30 with active or convalescent COVID-19.

The chain uses TRBV6-5 and TRBJ1-2; tentatively, D is TRBD1 (5 bases). The CDR3 contains 13 residues. The V end was cut by 4 bases, the J end by 0 bases, with 6 bases between. Per germline, CDR1 MNHEY and CDR2 SVGAGI. DNA for the CDR3: TGTGCCAGCAGTTTGACAGCTAACTATGGCTACACCTTC. As protein: CASSLTANYGYTF.

This chain links TRBV30 with TRBJ2-4; 11 nucleotides line up with TRBD2. The V segment lost 4 bases and the J segment 5 bases; nucleotides outside the gene matches: 4. CDR1 GTSNPN and CDR2 SVGIG come from the germline V gene (reference sequence). CDR3 size: 14 residues. CDR3 amino acids: CAWTRTSGQNIQYF. The CDR3, as DNA: TGTGCCTGGACCCGGACTAGCGGGCAAAACATTCAGTACTTC. Full variable domain (rest looked up from reference TRBV30 and TRBJ2-4): SQTIHQWPATLVQPVGSPLSLECTVEGTSNPNLYWYRQAAGRGLQLLFYSVGIGQISSEVPQNLSASRPQDRQFILSSKKLLLSDSGFYLCAWTRTSGQNIQYFGAGTRLSVL.

The V call is TRBV7-2, the J call TRBJ1-2; D is perhaps TRBD1 (6 bases). Between the trimmed V and J ends, which lost 1 base and 4 bases, there was a span of 16 bases. Germline V gene sequence: CDR1 SGHTA, CDR2 FQGNSA. The CDR3 runs 16 residues. DNA for the CDR3: TGTGCCAGCAGCTTAGGCCAGGGGATGATAGGCTATGGCTACACCTTC. Translation gives CASSLGQGMIGYGYTF.

The chain couples TRBV11-2 to TRBJ2-3; 12 bases map to TRBD2. Trimming at V came to 2 bases and at J to 5 bases, leaving 8 bases not matched to a gene. This CDR3 has 17 residues. CDR1 SGHAT and CDR2 FQNNGV come from the germline V gene. The CDR3 DNA reads TGTGCCAGCAGCTTACGACTAGCGGGGGCCCTCGGAGATACGCAGTATTTT. Encoded protein: CASSLRLAGALGDTQYF. Using reference TRBV11-2 and TRBJ2-3 for the parts outside the CDR3, the full variable domain is EAGVAQSPRYKIIEKRQSVAFWCNPISGHATLYWYQQILGQGPKLLIQFQNNGVVDDSQLPKDRFSAERLKGVDSTLKIQPAKLEDSAVYLCASSLRLAGALGDTQYFGPGTRLTVL.

The chain combines TRBV6-1 with TRBJ1-2; 7 nucleotides align to TRBD1. The CDR3 totals 13 residues. V lost 0 bases and J lost 6; bases outside the gene matches: 1. In germline, CDR1 is MNHNS, CDR2 SASEGT. The CDR3 sequence: CASSEAQGDGYTF. CDR3 nucleotide sequence: TGTGCCAGCAGTGAAGCGCAGGGGGATGGCTACACCTTC.